The subject of this entry is one T cell receptor (beta chain). This entry is derived from a study of blood T cell repertoires in COVID-19. Across the study: Sample material is recorded as cDNA or gDNA derived from T cells, B-cell-depleted T cells, or PBMCs.

How the authors handled the data: Reference gene primer amplification in the assay estimated nucleated cell counts. Sequenced by immunoSEQ multiplex PCR; TCRdb stores in-frame clones only, minus some. The V and J calls and the clone size are those of that table, but D and trimming were determined from the DNA. Among some 58,000 clones, 65% to 90% were seen once, and the ten largest hold less than 1.5%. Trimming shortened V by 3 bases and J by 1 base, and 6 bases separated the two germline ends. Germline V CDR1 and CDR2: DFQATT, SNEGSKA (reference sequence). This CDR3 has 12 amino acids. Sequencing was done on a sample of peripheral blood. The receptor's source is a middle-aged man with acute or convalescent COVID-19. The V and J genes are TRBV20-1 and TRBJ1-1, with D maybe TRBD1 (5 bases). CDR3 coding DNA: TGCAGTGCTAGTAGGGGGAACACTGAAGCTTTCTTT. This codes for CSASRGNTEAFF.